A single sample gave rise to the 17 T cell receptor beta chains below, sequenced in a study of T cell responses to AZD1222 COVID-19 vaccine. Clones were read by immunoSEQ multiplex PCR, and TCRdb kept only the in-frame ones, dropping some. The data contain 200,000 or so clones, approximately 94% of them seen just once; the ten biggest clones take up roughly a tenth. Sequenced here: peripheral blood, sampled on day 0 of AZD1222 vaccination. These receptors were taken from an adult in good health.

V gene TRBV5-1 combines with J gene TRBJ2-7; D is perhaps TRBD2 (5 bases). Trimming stripped 4 bases from V and 2 bases from J, with 16 bases between. Germline CDR1 reads SGHRS; CDR2 reads YFSETQ. There are 15 residues in the CDR3. CDR3 protein: CASSPTDREPYEQYF. In DNA form, the CDR3 reads TGCGCCAGCAGCCCTACCGACCGGGAACCCTACGAGCAGTACTTC.

CDR3 sequence (DNA): TGTGCCAGCAGTTTTGACAGGGGGCGAAGTCAGCCCCAGCATTTT. As protein: CASSFDRGRSQPQHF. V is TRBV28 and J is TRBJ1-5, with TRBD1 matching 10 bases. Germline assignment: CDR1 MDHEN and CDR2 SYDVKM. This CDR3 is built from 15 residues. V shed 3 bases, J shed 6 bases, and the junction held 5 bases outside the gene matches.

The CDR3 spells CASSLAGGQPQHF. The CDR3, as DNA: TGTGCCAGCAGTTTGGCAGGGGGACAGCCCCAGCATTTT. The V call is TRBV6-5, the J call TRBJ1-5; 7 positions match TRBD1. The CDR3 contains 13 residues. Per germline, CDR1 MNHEY and CDR2 SVGAGI. The V segment lost 4 bases and the J segment 7 bases; nucleotides outside the gene matches: 4.

V and J are TRBV29-1 and TRBJ2-3; D is undetermined. The CDR3 is 12 amino acids. CDR1 and CDR2 from the germline V gene are SQVTM and ANQGSEA. Trimming removed 3 bases at V and 3 bases at J, with 7 bases between. This chain's CDR3 is CSVEFATDTQYF. The CDR3 bases are TGCAGCGTTGAGTTCGCGACAGATACGCAGTATTTT.

This clone was observed a handful of times. This sequence joins TRBV7-9 and TRBJ2-7; 8 nucleotides match TRBD1. The CDR3 runs to 13 residues. V lost 4 bases and J lost 3; bases outside the gene matches: 2. From germline, CDR1 is SEHNR and CDR2 FQNEAQ (reference sequence). The CDR3 loop is CASSWTGNYEQYF. As DNA, the CDR3 is TGTGCCAGCAGCTGGACAGGGAACTACGAGCAGTACTTC.

The CDR3 region has the DNA TGTGCCAGCACCGTGGGGGGTACTGGCACTGAAGCTTTCTTT. It specifies CASTVGGTGTEAFF. The chain couples TRBV28 to TRBJ1-1, with D possibly being TRBD1 (5 bases). The germline V gene encodes CDR1 MDHEN and CDR2 SYDVKM. With 7 bases removed from V and 4 bases from J, the gap between germline ends came to 16 bases. The CDR3 has 14 residues.

This clone was found once. The identical CDR3 is also encoded by other nucleotide sequences in the sample. The rearrangement joins TRBV18 to TRBJ1-1, with D uncertain. This CDR3 region has 13 residues. Between the trimmed V and J ends, which lost 3 bases and 1 base, there was a span of 6 bases. Germline lookup yields CDR1 KGHSH and CDR2 LQKENI. CDR3 bases: TGTGCCAGCTCACCGGGAGGGAACACTGAAGCTTTCTTT. As protein: CASSPGGNTEAFF.

CDR3 DNA sequence: TGTGCCAGCAGCTTAGCCGGGCCGCAGCCCCAGCATTTT. Translated: CASSLAGPQPQHF. This rearrangement joins TRBV7-2 to TRBJ1-5, with no clear D. Between the trimmed V and J ends, which lost 0 bases and 7 bases, there was a span of 7 bases. The germline V gene encodes CDR1 SGHTA and CDR2 FQGNSA. This CDR3 spans 13 amino acids. The full variable domain, in which reference TRBV7-2 and TRBJ1-5 provide the parts outside the CDR3, is GAGVSQSPSNKVTEKGKDVELRCDPISGHTALYWYRQSLGQGLEFLIYFQGNSAPDKSGLPSDRFSAERTGGSVSTLTIQRTQQEDSAVYLCASSLAGPQPQHFGDGTRLSIL.

The gene calls are TRBV6-4 and TRBJ1-1, with D possibly being TRBD1 (5 bases). This CDR3 region has 15 residues. Trimming removed 0 bases from V and 4 bases from J, with 12 bases in between. CDR1 and CDR2 from the germline V gene are MRHNA and SNTAGT. The DNA of the CDR3 is TGTGCCAGCAGTGACTCATTTGGGGGATCCACTGAAGCTTTCTTT. It is translated as CASSDSFGGSTEAFF.

The V call is TRBV6-5, the J call TRBJ1-5, with D perhaps TRBD1 (5 bases). Trimming left V 6 bases short and J 2 bases short, with 14 bases between. This CDR3 is 15 amino acids long. Germline V gene sequence: CDR1 MNHEY, CDR2 SVGAGI. Here the CDR3 reads CASSGGQGGNQPQHF. The CDR3 coding sequence is TGTGCCAGCAGCGGCGGGCAGGGAGGCAATCAGCCCCAGCATTTT.

The rearrangement uses TRBV6-5 and TRBJ1-1; D possibly corresponds to TRBD1 (5 bases). CDR3 size: 14 residues. Germline CDR1 MNHEY, CDR2 SVGAGI. Trimming shortened V by 7 bases and J by 5 bases, and 17 bases separated the two germline ends. The CDR3 bases are TGTGCCAGCACAACAGGTCCCTTGGGGACTGAAGCTTTCTTT. Protein: CASTTGPLGTEAFF.

This clone has just one count. The rearrangement uses TRBV5-1 and TRBJ1-2; 8 nucleotides line up with TRBD1. V lost 0 bases, J lost 8 bases, and 6 bases stayed unmatched. CDR1 SGHRS and CDR2 YFSETQ come from the germline V gene. The CDR3 is 14 residues long. CDR3 sequence reads: CASSLGDRPNGYTF. The DNA of the CDR3 is TGCGCCAGCAGCTTGGGGGACAGGCCAAACGGCTACACCTTC.

The chain recombines TRBV2 with TRBJ2-2, with TRBD2 identical over 7 bases. CDR1 and CDR2 (germline): SNHLY, FYNNEI. CDR3 size: 13 residues. The J segment lost 1 base and the V segment lost 11 bases, leaving 4 bases of the junction unmatched. The CDR3 coding sequence is TGTGCCGAGCGGGACCTGAACACCGGGGAGCTGTTTTTT. Amino acids: CAERDLNTGELFF.

This chain links TRBV3-1 (or the pseudogene TRBV3-2) with TRBJ1-1, with D tentatively TRBD1 (5 bases). Per the germline V gene, CDR1 is LGHDT and CDR2 is YNNKEL (reference sequence). The V and J ends lost 8 bases and 5 bases respectively, with 12 bases between them. The CDR3 contains 12 residues. CDR3 region: CASGGIGTEAFF. The CDR3 DNA reads TGTGCCAGCGGGGGGATTGGGACTGAAGCTTTCTTT.

This clone has just one count. The same CDR3 can be traced to other DNA sequences in this sample. The rearrangement joins TRBV2 to TRBJ2-6; no definite D call. Germline V gene sequence: CDR1 SNHLY, CDR2 FYNNEI. Trimming stripped 4 bases from V and 0 bases from J, with 7 bases between. The CDR3 totals 15 residues. CDR3 sequence: CASSATDSGANVLTF. CDR3 nucleotide sequence: TGTGCCAGCAGTGCTACAGACTCTGGGGCCAACGTCCTGACTTTC.

The chain joins TRBV19 to TRBJ2-2; perhaps TRBD1 as D (5 bases). Germline CDR1 and CDR2: LNHDA and SQIVND (reference sequence). There are 14 residues in the CDR3. Trimming stripped 10 bases from V and 4 bases from J, with 16 bases between. The CDR3, as DNA: TGTGCCACTTGGGGCGCGGTGGGCACCGGGGAGCTGTTTTTT. Protein: CATWGAVGTGELFF.

The V and J genes are TRBV19 and TRBJ1-1; D is uncertain. Germline lookup yields CDR1 LNHDA and CDR2 SQIVND (reference sequence). V was shortened by 2 bases and J by 2 bases, with 12 bases between the two germline ends. The CDR3 runs 15 residues. CDR3 bases: TGTGCCAGTAGTATATTCGCCAGATCTAACACTGAAGCTTTCTTT. This codes for CASSIFARSNTEAFF.